The 32 T cell receptor beta chains below all came from one sample that was sequenced in a study of OX40 agonist ivuxolimab in advanced cancers. The assay was immunoSEQ multiplex PCR, and TCRdb's table has in-frame clones only and misses some. The repertoire holds about 59,000 clones, about 87% seen once, with 2% to 2.5% in the top ten. The sequencing used CD4+ or CD8+ T cells sorted from blood, collected in a trial of the OX40 agonist ivuxolimab. The receptors here all came from an adult with an advanced solid tumor such as melanoma, head and neck, liver or kidney cancer.

The V and J genes are TRBV4-3 and TRBJ1-6, with 9 bases aligning to TRBD1. Losses at the gene ends were 1 base for V and 12 bases for J; bases not matched to a gene: 1. CDR1 LGHNA and CDR2 YSLEER come from the germline V gene. The CDR3 consists of 13 residues. The CDR3 region has the DNA TGCGCCAGCAGCCAAGGACAGGGGGGACCCCTCCACTTT. Protein sequence: CASSQGQGGPLHF.

In this sample, this clone turned up a few times. This chain uses TRBV5-4 with TRBJ2-1, with 8 nucleotides matching TRBD2. This CDR3 comprises 14 residues. Per germline, CDR1 SGHNT and CDR2 YYREEE (reference sequence). The J segment lost 6 bases and the V segment lost 8 bases, leaving 10 bases of the junction unmatched. CDR3: CARGLGGGVNEQFF. The CDR3 DNA sequence: TGTGCCAGGGGACTAGGCGGAGGGGTCAATGAGCAGTTCTTC.

The chain couples TRBV5-4 to TRBJ1-1; D not resolved. Germline CDR1 reads SGHNT; CDR2 reads YYREEE (reference sequence). The CDR3 length is 13 residues. V was cut by 4 bases and J by 1 base, with 8 bases left in between. CDR3 sequence reads: CASSIGPNTEAFF. CDR3 nucleotides: TGTGCCAGCAGCATCGGGCCGAACACTGAAGCTTTCTTT.

The CDR3 is CASSLTSTGGSDTQYF. Written as DNA, the CDR3 is TGTGCCAGCAGCCTCACCTCGACGGGGGGATCAGATACGCAGTATTTT. This sequence joins TRBV28 and TRBJ2-3, with 7 bases fitting TRBD2. After removal of 6 bases from V and 4 bases from J, the junction contained 13 bases not matched to a gene. This CDR3 has 16 residues. In germline, CDR1 is MDHEN, CDR2 SYDVKM.

The chain combines TRBV25-1 with TRBJ1-4; D may be TRBD1 (5 bases). The CDR3 spans 15 residues. Trimming left V 6 bases short and J 0 bases short, with 11 bases between. Germline CDR1 reads MGHDK; CDR2 reads SYGVNS. The CDR3 DNA reads TGTGCCAGCAGCGGTGGAGGGGCAACTAATGAAAAACTGTTTTTT. This encodes CASSGGGATNEKLFF.

The rearrangement uses TRBV5-1 and TRBJ1-1; the match to TRBD1 covers 9 bases. The germline V gene has CDR1 SGHRS and CDR2 YFSETQ. V lost 4 bases to trimming and J lost 11 bases; unmatched junction nucleotides: 12. The CDR3 is made up of 14 amino acids. In DNA, the CDR3 is TGCGCCAGCAGCCCGGACCGGGGGACAGGGAGTGCTTTCTTT. Protein product: CASSPDRGTGSAFF.

This sequence joins TRBV15 and TRBJ2-3; 11 nucleotides align to TRBD2. CDR3 length: 18 amino acids. Germline-derived CDR1 and CDR2 are LNHNV and YYDKDF (reference sequence). V trimming: 3 bases; J trimming: 0 bases; junction bases outside the gene matches: 8. The CDR3 here is CATSSAPGLAESTDTQYF. CDR3 in DNA: TGTGCCACCAGCAGCGCGCCGGGACTAGCGGAGAGCACAGATACGCAGTATTTT.

The chain employs TRBV4-1 and TRBJ2-3, with D hard to call. The length of the CDR3 is 15 residues. V was cut by 4 bases and J by 3 bases, with 14 bases left in between. The germline gives CDR1 MGHRA, CDR2 YSYEKL. The CDR3 DNA reads as TGCGCCAGCAGCCCTTTCTCCGCCCGGACAGATACGCAGTATTTT. Its protein product is CASSPFSARTDTQYF.

The rearrangement uses TRBV5-1 and TRBJ2-3; D could derive from TRBD1 or TRBD2 (5 bases each). Germline CDR1 is SGHRS and CDR2 is YFSETQ. V was pared by 1 base and J by 6 bases, with 9 bases between. The CDR3 is 13 residues long. Here the CDR3 reads CASSLLWGDTQYF. In DNA form, the CDR3 reads TGCGCCAGCAGCTTGTTGTGGGGGGATACGCAGTATTTT. The full variable domain, completed using reference TRBV5-1 and TRBJ2-3, is KAGVTQTPRYLIKTRGQQVTLSCSPISGHRSVSWYQQTPGQGLQFLFEYFSETQRNKGNFPGRFSGRQFSNSRSEMNVSTLELGDSALYLCASSLLWGDTQYFGPGTRLTVL.

Only a few counts were recorded for this clone. The chain combines TRBV20-1 with TRBJ2-5; D is uncertain. Between the trimmed V and J ends, which lost 6 bases and 3 bases, there was a span of 8 bases. CDR3 length: 11 residues. CDR1 DFQATT and CDR2 SNEGSKA come from the germline V gene (reference sequence). CDR3 sequence reads: CSAQLEETQYF. CDR3 nucleotides: TGCAGTGCCCAACTGGAAGAGACCCAGTACTTC.

The V call is TRBV5-1, the J call TRBJ1-2; the D gene is possibly TRBD1 (5 bases). With 4 bases removed from V and 5 bases from J, the gap between germline ends came to 15 bases. CDR1 is SGHRS, CDR2 YFSETQ, per germline. This CDR3 spans 14 amino acids. The CDR3: CASSGQGETYGYTF. The CDR3 DNA follows: TGCGCCAGCAGCGGGCAGGGAGAAACTTATGGCTACACCTTC.

This sequence joins TRBV5-4 and TRBJ1-4; D gene ambiguous. The CDR3 has 15 amino acids. The V end lost 4 bases, the J end lost 6 bases, and 16 bases lay between the germline ends. CDR1 SGHNT and CDR2 YYREEE come from the germline V gene (reference sequence). In nucleotides, the CDR3 is TGTGCCAGCAGCACCAAGGAGGGAAAGGATGAAAAACTGTTTTTT. Amino acids: CASSTKEGKDEKLFF.

The chain links TRBV7-9 to TRBJ2-4; D not resolved. CDR3 length: 14 amino acids. Germline lookup yields CDR1 SEHNR and CDR2 FQNEAQ (reference sequence). Trimming removed 1 base at V and 0 bases at J, with 4 bases between. CDR3 nucleotide sequence: TGTGCCAGCAGCTTAGGAGTAGCCAAAAACATTCAGTACTTC. Its protein product is CASSLGVAKNIQYF.

This chain uses TRBV19 with TRBJ1-2; weak D call: TRBD1 (5 bases). Germline CDR1 reads LNHDA; CDR2 reads SQIVND (reference sequence). Deletions cut 5 bases from V and 8 bases from J, with 9 bases between. CDR3 length equals 11 residues. CDR3 sequence: CASSGGNGYTF. The CDR3 nucleotides are TGTGCCAGTAGTGGGGGAAACGGCTACACCTTC. Based on the CDR3 plus reference TRBV19 and TRBJ1-2, the full variable domain is DGGITQSPKYLFRKEGQNVTLSCEQNLNHDAMYWYRQDPGQGLRLIYYSQIVNDFQKGDIAEGYSVSREKKESFPLTVTSAQKNPTAFYLCASSGGNGYTFGSGTRLTVV.

The V call is TRBV5-6, the J call TRBJ1-1, with D possibly being TRBD1 (5 bases). CDR3 length: 14 amino acids. Germline V gene lookup returns CDR1 SGHDT and CDR2 YYEEEE. V gave up 0 bases and J gave up 3 bases, with 9 bases separating them. The CDR3 loop reads CASSLVGADTEAFF. The CDR3 coding sequence is TGTGCCAGCAGCTTGGTAGGGGCGGACACTGAAGCTTTCTTT.

The rearrangement uses TRBV19 and TRBJ2-4; possibly TRBD1 or TRBD2 for D (6 bases each). This CDR3 is 16 amino acids long. Trimming took 3 bases from V and 3 from J, leaving 15 bases between them. Germline assignment: CDR1 LNHDA and CDR2 SQIVND (reference sequence). CDR3 loop: CASSILRGAGKNIQYF. DNA of the CDR3: TGTGCCAGTAGTATCTTAAGGGGGGCGGGCAAAAACATTCAGTACTTC.

The chain recombines TRBV7-3 with TRBJ2-2, with unresolved D. The CDR3 totals 13 residues. Germline CDR1 SGHTA, CDR2 FQGTGA. Trimming shortened V by 1 base and J by 4 bases, and 4 bases separated the two germline ends. The CDR3, as DNA: TGTGCCAGCAGCTTAATCGGCACCGGGGAGCTGTTTTTT. Its translation: CASSLIGTGELFF.

The V and J genes are TRBV11-2 and TRBJ1-1; a possible D gene is TRBD1 (6 bases). The CDR3 length is 13 residues. Trimming cost V 3 bases and J 3 bases, with 8 bases left between them. Looked up from germline, CDR1 is SGHAT and CDR2 is FQNNGV. The CDR3 region has the DNA TGTGCCAGCAGCTTTGGACAGTACACTGAAGCTTTCTTT. This translates into CASSFGQYTEAFF.

This sequence joins TRBV28 and TRBJ1-5; D possibly corresponds to TRBD1 (5 bases). CDR1 and CDR2 from the germline V gene are MDHEN and SYDVKM. Trimming shortened V by 2 bases and J by 0 bases, and 11 bases separated the two germline ends. The CDR3 runs 16 residues. CDR3 amino acids: CASSLGWGNSNQPQHF. The CDR3 region has the DNA TGTGCCAGCAGTTTAGGGTGGGGGAATAGCAATCAGCCCCAGCATTTT.

The chain combines TRBV5-4 with TRBJ2-3; the match to TRBD2 covers 8 bases. Germline CDR1 and CDR2: SGHNT and YYREEE (reference sequence). The CDR3 consists of 16 residues. Trimming cost V 1 base and J 2 bases; bases outside gene matches: 6. The DNA of the CDR3 is TGTGCCAGCAGCTTGCACCGGGGGGGCTACACAGATACGCAGTATTTT. Translated, it gives CASSLHRGGYTDTQYF.

This chain uses TRBV7-2 with TRBJ1-5; no clear D gene. The CDR3 runs 13 residues. Trimming removed 3 bases from V and 5 bases from J, with 8 bases in between. Germline lookup yields CDR1 SGHTA and CDR2 FQGNSA. The CDR3 coding sequence is TGTGCCAGCAGCTTGGGGATCGATCAGCCCCAGCATTTT. Encoded protein: CASSLGIDQPQHF.

V usage is TRBV19 and J usage is TRBJ2-6; TRBD2 might be the D (5 bases). V was shortened by 6 bases and J by 0 bases, with 15 bases between the two germline ends. This CDR3 contains 17 residues. Looked up from germline, CDR1 is LNHDA and CDR2 is SQIVND (reference sequence). CDR3: CASSGGGRNSGANVLTF. CDR3 nucleotide sequence: TGTGCCAGTAGCGGAGGTGGCAGAAACTCTGGGGCCAACGTCCTGACTTTC.

This rearrangement joins TRBV28 to TRBJ2-7, with 7 bases that match TRBD1. After removal of 4 bases from V and 0 bases from J, the junction contained 3 bases not matched to a gene. This CDR3 is 14 amino acids long. Germline CDR1 MDHEN, CDR2 SYDVKM. The CDR3 nucleotides read TGTGCCAGCAGTTCGCAGGGGGTCTCCTACGAGCAGTACTTC. Translating it yields CASSSQGVSYEQYF.

The chain employs TRBV28 and TRBJ2-5; 12 positions match TRBD2. V trimming: 6 bases; J trimming: 5 bases; junction bases outside the gene matches: 4. The CDR3 extends over 14 amino acids. From germline, CDR1 is MDHEN and CDR2 SYDVKM. CDR3 DNA: TGTGCCAGCAGACTAGCGGGAGGCGGGGAGACCCAGTACTTC. It is translated as CASRLAGGGETQYF.

The DNA for the CDR3 is TGTGCCGTCCGAGGGGCGGTTAGAAACACCATATATTTT. This codes for CAVRGAVRNTIYF. The chain uses TRBV10-3 and TRBJ1-3; D is possibly TRBD1 (5 bases). Germline CDR1 is ENHRY and CDR2 is SYGVKD. The CDR3 has 13 amino acids. V lost 11 bases, J lost 5 bases, and 16 bases lay in between.

V and J are TRBV5-1 and TRBJ2-1, with D tentatively TRBD2 (5 bases). Trimming left V 4 bases short and J 0 bases short, with 5 bases between. This CDR3 is 13 amino acids long. Germline CDR1 is SGHRS and CDR2 is YFSETQ. Written as DNA, the CDR3 is TGCGCCAGCAGCGGAGGCTCCTACAATGAGCAGTTCTTC. Translated: CASSGGSYNEQFF. Supplemented by reference TRBV5-1 and TRBJ2-1, the full variable domain reads KAGVTQTPRYLIKTRGQQVTLSCSPISGHRSVSWYQQTPGQGLQFLFEYFSETQRNKGNFPGRFSGRQFSNSRSEMNVSTLELGDSALYLCASSGGSYNEQFFGPGTRLTVL.

The CDR3 nucleotides read TGTGCAAGTCGCTTAGCGACTAGCGGGTATTACAATGAGCAGTTCTTC. This codes for CASRLATSGYYNEQFF. V and J are TRBV12-2 and TRBJ2-1; the table's D gene call, TRBD2, was not cross checked with the DNA. TRBV12-2 is a pseudogene locus. This CDR3 has 16 residues.

The chain carries TRBV30 and TRBJ1-4; possible D gene TRBD1, 5 bases. V was clipped by 5 bases and J by 7 bases, with 14 bases between them. Per the germline V gene, CDR1 is GTSNPN and CDR2 is SVGIG (reference sequence). CDR3 length equals 13 residues. Here the CDR3 reads CAWWAGTAEKLFF. The CDR3 DNA is TGTGCCTGGTGGGCAGGGACGGCTGAAAAACTGTTTTTT.

V and J are TRBV12-2 and TRBJ2-7; the DNA was not used to check the table's D call, TRBD2. TRBV12-2 is shown as a pseudogene. The CDR3 has 12 residues. The CDR3: CATLGEGNEQYF. In DNA, the CDR3 is TGTGCAACCTTAGGAGAAGGCAACGAGCAGTACTTC.

The V gene is TRBV9, the J gene TRBJ2-3, with TRBD2 matching over 7 bases. The junction had 11 bases not matched to a gene; V was cut back by 3 bases and J by 10 bases. The CDR3 runs to 14 residues. Germline V gene data show CDR1 as SGDLS and CDR2 as YYNGEE. The chain's CDR3 is CASSALPGLYAQYF. The CDR3 DNA follows: TGTGCCAGCAGCGCCCTCCCGGGACTATATGCGCAGTATTTT.

V gene TRBV2 combines with J gene TRBJ1-5, with TRBD1 matching over 7 bases. The germline CDR1 and CDR2 sequences are SNHLY and FYNNEI. The CDR3 is 14 amino acids. V lost 6 bases, J lost 4 bases, and 6 bases stayed unmatched. The CDR3 spells CASREGQINQPQHF. The CDR3 DNA reads TGTGCCAGCAGAGAGGGACAGATAAATCAGCCCCAGCATTTT.

V and J are TRBV2 and TRBJ2-7; D unresolved. Deletions cut 5 bases from V and 3 bases from J, with 11 bases between. Germline V gene sequence: CDR1 SNHLY, CDR2 FYNNEI. The CDR3 runs 13 residues. Here the CDR3 reads CASSFQQGYEQYF. The CDR3 DNA reads as TGTGCCAGCAGTTTCCAACAAGGCTACGAGCAGTACTTC.